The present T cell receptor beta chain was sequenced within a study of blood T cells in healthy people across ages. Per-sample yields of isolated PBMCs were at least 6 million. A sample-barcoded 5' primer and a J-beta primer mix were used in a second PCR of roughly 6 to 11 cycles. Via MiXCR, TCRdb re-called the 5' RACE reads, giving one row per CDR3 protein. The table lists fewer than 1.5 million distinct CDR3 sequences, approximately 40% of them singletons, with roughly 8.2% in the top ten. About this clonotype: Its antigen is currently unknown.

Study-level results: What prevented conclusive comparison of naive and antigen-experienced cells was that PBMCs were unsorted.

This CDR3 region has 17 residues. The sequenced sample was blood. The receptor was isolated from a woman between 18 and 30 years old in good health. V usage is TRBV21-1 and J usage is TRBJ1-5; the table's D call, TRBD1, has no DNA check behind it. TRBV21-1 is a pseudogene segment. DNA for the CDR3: TGTGCCAGCAGCAAAGCGGGAAAGGCGGACAACAATCAGCCCCAGCATTTT. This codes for CASSKAGKADNNQPQHF.